This T cell receptor beta chain is drawn from a study of blood T cell repertoires in COVID-19. At the level of the study: Both acute and convalescent COVID-19 samples were obtained from the United States, Italy and Spain. Sample material is recorded as cDNA or gDNA derived from T cells, B-cell-depleted T cells, or PBMCs.

Source study methods: Amplification from reference gene primers served as the basis for estimated nucleated cell counts. The protocol was immunoSEQ multiplex PCR, while the TCRdb copy is restricted to in-frame clones and leaves out a portion. That table furnishes V, J and clone size, whereas the DNA furnished D and trimming. The sample includes under 350,000 clones, roughly 86% of them seen just once. What was sequenced was peripheral blood. The TCR was taken from a man between 18 and 29 years old with active or convalescent COVID-19.

The CDR3 DNA reads TGTGCCAGCAGTTACTCGCGGCATGAGGGACTAGCGGGAGGTCGGGCCTACGAGCAGTACTTC. It is translated as CASSYSRHEGLAGGRAYEQYF. The chain recombines TRBV6-2 or TRBV6-3 with TRBJ2-7; 15 nucleotides match TRBD2. CDR1 and CDR2 from the germline V gene are MNHEY and SVGEGT. This CDR3 has 21 residues. V lost 0 bases to trimming and J lost 2 bases; unmatched junction nucleotides: 14.